Listed here is a single TCR beta chain. These data come from a study of OX40 agonist ivuxolimab in advanced cancers. The method was immunoSEQ multiplex PCR; TCRdb's version includes in-frame clones alone and lacks a portion of them. The sample gives some 95,000 clones, 70% to 90% of which show up once; roughly 0.5% is in the top ten. The CDR3 runs to 13 residues. Trimming stripped 9 bases from V and 5 bases from J, with 14 bases between. Germline CDR1 and CDR2: SNHLY and FYNNEI. Sampling times: baseline, cycle 4 day 1, cycle 7 day 1. Sample: CD4+ or CD8+ T cells sorted from blood, taken in a trial of the OX40 agonist ivuxolimab. The TCR originated in an adult with an advanced solid tumor such as melanoma, head and neck, liver or kidney cancer. The chain links TRBV2 to TRBJ2-1; D is possibly TRBD2 (6 bases). DNA of the CDR3: TGTGCCAGTCTCCGGGACTTCAACAATGAGCAGTTCTTC. It encodes CASLRDFNNEQFF.